This is a list of T cell receptor beta chains from one sample in a study of blood T cell repertoires in COVID-19. TCRdb's copy holds only in-frame clones and misses some; the assay was immunoSEQ multiplex PCR. Among around 170,000 clones listed, roughly 80% were seen once. Sequenced input: PBMCs or T cells enriched from blood (not recorded which). The receptors shown here come from a woman between 50 and 59 years old who had recovered from COVID-19. Each CDR3 is given with its conserved first and last residue. The D gene is left open where the match is weak. The size field is filled for only some rows; it gives once, few, many or a size class.

d_call	clone_size	v_call	j_call	cdr3_nt	cdr3_aa
TRBD1	-	TRBV7-9	TRBJ1-4	TGTGCCAGCAACCGGGACAGCTCGAATGAAAAACTGTTTTTT	CASNRDSSNEKLFF
-	-	TRBV11-2	TRBJ2-4	TGTGCCAGCAGCCCCACGTCCGGAGAGCACATTCAGTACTTC	CASSPTSGEHIQYF
TRBD2	few	TRBV28	TRBJ2-7	TGTGCCAGCAGTGCCGGGACTAGCGCTTACGAGCAGTACTTC	CASSAGTSAYEQYF
-	-	TRBV19	TRBJ2-2	TGTGCCAGTAGTATCTCTGGTTCAGTTAACACCGGGGAGCTGTTTTTT	CASSISGSVNTGELFF
TRBD1	-	TRBV6-5	TRBJ2-7	TGTGCCAGCAGTTACGGGACAGGTCTCTACGAGCAGTACTTC	CASSYGTGLYEQYF
-	-	TRBV5-1	TRBJ1-2	TGCGCCAGCAGCTTAGCTCTGAACTATGGCTACACCTTC	CASSLALNYGYTF
-	few	TRBV4-2	TRBJ2-1	TGTGCCAGCAGCCAAGGAGCTGAGCAGTTCTTC	CASSQGAEQFF
TRBD1	-	TRBV4-2	TRBJ2-7	TGTGCCAGCAGCCTTGGGACAGCTGCCTACGAGCAGTACTTC	CASSLGTAAYEQYF
-	-	TRBV7-3	TRBJ2-2	TGTGCCAGCAGCTTAGCGTCCGGGACAAGTACCGGGGAGCTGTTTTTT	CASSLASGTSTGELFF
-	-	TRBV28	TRBJ1-2	TGTGCCAGCAGTCTCCTAGATTCTAACTATGGCTACACCTTC	CASSLLDSNYGYTF
-	-	TRBV2	TRBJ2-7	TGTGCCAGCAGCCCCCAAGAGGGAGTGGGGCAGTACTTC	CASSPQEGVGQYF
-	-	TRBV6-6	TRBJ2-1	TGTGCCAGCGGAGAGGGATTTAATGAGCAGTTCTTC	CASGEGFNEQFF
-	-	TRBV4-2	TRBJ2-7	TGTGCCAGCAGCCAAGATCCTACCAAACTCTACGAGCAGTACTTC	CASSQDPTKLYEQYF
TRBD1	-	TRBV4-3	TRBJ1-6	TGCGCCAGCAGCCAAGGGACAGGGGTGAATTCACCCCTCCACTTT	CASSQGTGVNSPLHF
-	few	TRBV6-2/TRBV6-3	TRBJ1-2	TGTGCCAGCAGTTACGAGGAATATGGCTACACCTTC	CASSYEEYGYTF
TRBD2	few	TRBV9	TRBJ2-5	TGTGCCAGCAGCGTAGCAGCGGGGGTGGGAGAGACCCAGTACTTC	CASSVAAGVGETQYF
-	-	TRBV18	TRBJ1-4	TGTGCCAGCTCACAAGCGGGACTGGGGAATGAAAAACTGTTTTTT	CASSQAGLGNEKLFF